Below, 28 T cell receptor beta chains from the same sample are listed, as sequenced in a study of blood T cell repertoires in COVID-19. The data were produced by immunoSEQ multiplex PCR, yet TCRdb's version contains in-frame clones alone and is incomplete. The sample yields a few hundred thousand clones, about 90% seen once. Source material: PBMCs or T cells enriched from blood (not recorded which). The receptors shown here come from a woman under 30 with acute COVID-19.

This chain connects TRBV29-1 to TRBJ1-5, with 7 positions matching TRBD1. This CDR3 contains 12 residues. In germline, CDR1 is SQVTM, CDR2 ANQGSEA. Trimming removed 8 bases from V and 3 bases from J; junction bases left unmatched: 4. The chain's CDR3 is CSIGTDNQPQHF. The CDR3 bases are TGCAGCATCGGGACAGACAATCAGCCCCAGCATTTT.

This clone has only a few counts. This CDR3 reads CASSLASGRYQETQYF. CDR3 nucleotides: TGCGCCAGCAGCTTGGCTAGCGGGAGGTACCAAGAGACCCAGTACTTC. The V call is TRBV5-1, the J call TRBJ2-5, with TRBD2 identical over 11 bases. The germline CDR1 and CDR2 sequences are SGHRS and YFSETQ. V lost 0 bases to trimming and J lost 0 bases; unmatched junction nucleotides: 1. This CDR3 spans 16 amino acids.

This chain joins TRBV11-2 and TRBJ1-5; no definite D call. The CDR3 covers 13 residues. Trimming took 1 base from V and 3 from J, leaving 4 bases between them. From germline, CDR1 is SGHAT and CDR2 FQNNGV. The CDR3 region has the DNA TGTGCCAGCAGCTTAGTATTCAATCAGCCCCAGCATTTT. It translates to CASSLVFNQPQHF.

J is TRBJ1-1 and V is TRBV12-3 or TRBV12-4; D gene uncertain. The CDR3 covers 13 residues. Trimming cost V 4 bases and J 1 base, with 7 bases left between them. CDR3 region: CASSYNGNTEAFF. In DNA, the CDR3 is TGTGCCAGCAGTTATAACGGGAACACTGAAGCTTTCTTT.

The chain carries TRBV2 and TRBJ1-1; TRBD1 is a possible D gene (5 bases). The CDR3 spans 14 residues. Trimming removed 7 bases at V and 4 bases at J, with 16 bases between. Germline V gene data show CDR1 as SNHLY and CDR2 as FYNNEI. This chain's CDR3 is CASMGGKGGTEAFF. The CDR3 region has the DNA TGTGCCAGCATGGGGGGAAAGGGCGGCACTGAAGCTTTCTTT.

This CDR3 reads CASRDRRLETQYF. The CDR3 bases are TGTGCCAGTAGGGACAGAAGATTAGAGACCCAGTACTTC. The chain uses TRBV19 and TRBJ2-5; a possible D gene is TRBD1 (6 bases). The germline V gene has CDR1 LNHDA and CDR2 SQIVND (reference sequence). This CDR3 region has 13 residues. V was trimmed by 6 bases and J by 4 bases, leaving 12 bases between them.

The rearrangement uses TRBV28 and TRBJ1-1; D is unclear. V gave up 5 bases and J gave up 4 bases, with 11 bases separating them. Germline V gene data show CDR1 as MDHEN and CDR2 as SYDVKM. This CDR3 is built from 13 residues. The CDR3 DNA reads TGTGCCAGCAGTGAGGGAAGTGGCACTGAAGCTTTCTTT. This gives the protein CASSEGSGTEAFF.

This chain uses TRBV28 with TRBJ2-1; 7 bases fit TRBD2. Looked up from germline, CDR1 is MDHEN and CDR2 is SYDVKM. J was trimmed by 3 bases and V by 9 bases; bases with no gene match: 11. CDR3 length: 15 amino acids. In DNA, the CDR3 is TGTGCCAGTTTGGGAGCGGGATACGACTACAATGAGCAGTTCTTC. Amino acid sequence: CASLGAGYDYNEQFF. The whole variable domain, remainder taken from reference TRBV28 and TRBJ2-1, is DVKVTQSSRYLVKRTGEKVFLECVQDMDHENMFWYRQDPGLGLRLIYFSYDVKMKEKGDIPEGYSVSREKKERFSLILESASTNQTSMYLCASLGAGYDYNEQFFGPGTRLTVL.

The V gene is TRBV27, the J gene TRBJ2-1; 9 bases line up with TRBD1. There are 16 residues in the CDR3. Germline CDR1 and CDR2: MNHEY and SMNVEV (reference sequence). J gave up 4 bases and V 5 bases, and 9 bases lay outside the gene matches. The CDR3 nucleotides read TGTGCCAGCAGTCTCCGGACAGGGGTTCAATACAATGAGCAGTTCTTC. This translates into CASSLRTGVQYNEQFF.

The rearrangement uses TRBV4-1 and TRBJ2-5; 14 positions match TRBD2. The CDR3 is 16 residues long. After removal of 2 bases from V and 4 bases from J, the junction contained 3 bases not matched to a gene. CDR1 and CDR2 (germline): MGHRA, YSYEKL. DNA for the CDR3: TGCGCCAGCAGCCAATTGGGACTAGCGGGAGCAGAGACCCAGTACTTC. Translating it yields CASSQLGLAGAETQYF.

The V gene is TRBV3-1 (or the pseudogene TRBV3-2), the J gene TRBJ2-7; 10 positions agree with TRBD1. The CDR3 has 16 amino acids. The junction had 6 bases not matched to a gene; V was cut back by 1 base and J by 3 bases. Germline V gene lookup returns CDR1 LGHDT and CDR2 YNNKEL (reference sequence). In DNA, the CDR3 is TGTGCCAGCAGCCAAGGAGGACAGGGGGTCATCTACGAGCAGTACTTC. This sequence encodes CASSQGGQGVIYEQYF.

This chain links TRBV4-2 with TRBJ2-3; 7 bases match TRBD2. Per germline, CDR1 LGHNA and CDR2 YNFKEQ. The V segment lost 4 bases and the J segment 0 bases; nucleotides outside the gene matches: 7. CDR3 size: 16 residues. CDR3 bases: TGTGCCAGCAGCCTGTGGGGGAGGGCTAGCACAGATACGCAGTATTTT. Protein product: CASSLWGRASTDTQYF.

The chain joins TRBV5-4 to TRBJ2-3; the match to TRBD1 covers 9 bases. Germline trimming cut 4 bases from V and 1 base from J; bases unmatched to any gene: 4. Germline CDR1 and CDR2: SGHNT and YYREEE (reference sequence). The CDR3 is made up of 15 amino acids. In DNA, the CDR3 is TGTGCCAGCAGCGGACGGACAGGGGGCACAGATACGCAGTATTTT. Protein product: CASSGRTGGTDTQYF.

The chain combines TRBV11-3 with TRBJ2-7; 8 bases line up with TRBD2. The CDR3 extends over 13 amino acids. The V gene end was trimmed by 2 bases and the J gene end by 7 bases; junction bases not matched to a gene: 4. CDR1 is SGHNT, CDR2 YENEEA, per germline. CDR3 residues: CASSLMPGGEQYF. The CDR3 DNA sequence: TGTGCCAGCAGCTTAATGCCGGGGGGGGAGCAGTACTTC.

This chain joins TRBV12-5 and TRBJ1-6, with a weak D call TRBD1 (5 bases). Trimming pared 0 bases from V and 0 bases from J, leaving 12 bases between. The length of the CDR3 is 18 residues. Germline values: CDR1 LGHNT, CDR2 FRNRAP. CDR3 nucleotide sequence: TGTGCTAGTGGTTTGGTACCCCCTCAGGGCTCCTATAATTCACCCCTCCACTTT. This sequence encodes CASGLVPPQGSYNSPLHF.

The table lists this clone with a count of one. The J gene is TRBJ1-2, the V gene TRBV19, with D perhaps matching TRBD1 (5 bases). Germline V gene data show CDR1 as LNHDA and CDR2 as SQIVND (reference sequence). V lost 3 bases and J 8 bases, leaving 10 bases between the germline ends. The CDR3 has 12 residues. Here the CDR3 reads CASSIFGAGYTF. CDR3 in DNA: TGTGCCAGTAGTATTTTTGGGGCGGGCTACACCTTC.

The rearrangement uses TRBV7-9 and TRBJ2-1; D is perhaps TRBD2 (5 bases). The CDR3 covers 15 residues. Germline V CDR1 and CDR2: SEHNR, FQNEAQ (reference sequence). V lost 1 base, J lost 8 bases, and 15 bases lay in between. Here the CDR3 reads CASSLGRGLEDEQFF. The CDR3 coding sequence is TGTGCCAGCAGCTTAGGGCGCGGCCTGGAGGATGAGCAGTTCTTC.

This clone was recorded once. The chain combines TRBV24-1 with TRBJ2-5; a possible D gene is TRBD2 (5 bases). V was shortened by 1 base and J by 5 bases, with 22 bases between the two germline ends. The CDR3 is made up of 18 amino acids. Germline assignment: CDR1 KGHDR and CDR2 SFDVKD. The CDR3 is CATSDLKGDGILAETQYF. The CDR3 bases are TGTGCCACCAGTGATTTAAAGGGAGACGGCATCCTTGCGGAGACCCAGTACTTC.

This chain connects TRBV30 to TRBJ1-2; 7 positions match TRBD1. Trimming at V came to 4 bases and at J to 4 bases, leaving 0 bases not matched to a gene. CDR3 size: 11 residues. Germline V lookup: CDR1 GTSNPN, CDR2 SVGIG (reference sequence). Written as DNA, the CDR3 is TGTGCCTGGACAGGGGGCTATGGCTACACCTTC. Its protein is CAWTGGYGYTF.

The chain couples TRBV12-3 or TRBV12-4 to TRBJ1-6; D gene uncertain. The CDR3 extends over 13 amino acids. Trimming took off 1 base at V and 9 bases at J, with 7 bases between the two ends. CDR3 region: CASSLEYSSPLHF. The CDR3 bases are TGTGCCAGCAGTTTAGAATACAGTTCACCCCTCCACTTT.

The chain has TRBV6-6 and TRBJ2-7, with D possibly matching TRBD2 (7 bases). Trimming stripped 0 bases from V and 5 bases from J, with 11 bases between. From germline, CDR1 is MNHNY and CDR2 SVGAGI (reference sequence). The CDR3 is made up of 14 amino acids. The CDR3 reads CASSYSTGRDEQYF. As DNA, the CDR3 is TGTGCCAGCAGTTACTCTACAGGGAGGGACGAGCAGTACTTC.

This chain links TRBV5-1 with TRBJ2-7; D is perhaps TRBD1 (6 bases). CDR3 length equals 14 residues. V was clipped by 4 bases and J by 0 bases, with 11 bases between them. Germline CDR1 and CDR2: SGHRS and YFSETQ. CDR3 residues: CASSPGDISYEQYF. The CDR3 region has the DNA TGCGCCAGCAGCCCAGGGGACATCTCCTACGAGCAGTACTTC.

V gene TRBV27 combines with J gene TRBJ2-7; 15 bases agree with TRBD2. Germline CDR1 is MNHEY and CDR2 is SMNVEV (reference sequence). The CDR3 is made up of 18 amino acids. J gave up 6 bases and V 8 bases, and 17 bases lay outside the gene matches. The CDR3: CASLPTRTSGRVGREQYF. CDR3 coding DNA: TGTGCCAGCCTCCCCACCAGGACTAGCGGGAGGGTCGGACGCGAGCAGTACTTC.

The chain has TRBV4-1 and TRBJ2-7; D remains ambiguous. Trimming removed 0 bases from V and 2 bases from J, with 8 bases in between. Germline loops: CDR1 MGHRA, CDR2 YSYEKL. The CDR3 totals 14 residues. This chain's CDR3 is CASSQDYNPYEQYF. In nucleotides, the CDR3 is TGCGCCAGCAGCCAAGATTATAATCCCTACGAGCAGTACTTC.

There are many counts of this clone. In DNA, the CDR3 is TGTGCCAGCACCCGTACAGGGCCAAATTCACCCCTCCACTTT. Translated: CASTRTGPNSPLHF. The rearrangement uses TRBV3-1 (or the pseudogene TRBV3-2) and TRBJ1-6; D possibly corresponds to TRBD1 (6 bases). Germline V gene data show CDR1 as LGHDT and CDR2 as YNNKEL (reference sequence). The CDR3 has 14 amino acids. Deletions cut 7 bases from V and 7 bases from J, with 14 bases between.

This chain uses TRBV5-1 with TRBJ2-4; TRBD2 might be the D (6 bases). CDR3 size: 15 residues. The V gene's germline CDR1 is SGHRS and CDR2 YFSETQ. V lost 4 bases and J lost 1, with 12 bases in between. CDR3 residues: CASSGGGEAKNIQYF. The CDR3 DNA sequence: TGCGCCAGCAGCGGGGGAGGTGAGGCCAAAAACATTCAGTACTTC.

This chain links TRBV3-1 (or the pseudogene TRBV3-2) with TRBJ2-7; D might be TRBD2 (6 bases). CDR3 size: 16 residues. Trimming shortened V by 1 base and J by 0 bases, and 13 bases separated the two germline ends. CDR1 is LGHDT, CDR2 YNNKEL, per germline (reference sequence). The CDR3 loop reads CASSQVAGFSSYEQYF. DNA for the CDR3: TGTGCCAGCAGCCAAGTCGCGGGATTCAGCTCCTACGAGCAGTACTTC.

This clone was counted once. The chain carries TRBV19 and TRBJ2-7; 8 positions agree with TRBD2. Germline values: CDR1 LNHDA, CDR2 SQIVND (reference sequence). The length of the CDR3 is 15 residues. Trimming at V came to 5 bases and at J to 4 bases, leaving 10 bases not matched to a gene. The CDR3 nucleotides read TGTGCCAGTAGTCCTAGCGGGTGGGCATTATACGAGCAGTACTTC. Amino acids: CASSPSGWALYEQYF.